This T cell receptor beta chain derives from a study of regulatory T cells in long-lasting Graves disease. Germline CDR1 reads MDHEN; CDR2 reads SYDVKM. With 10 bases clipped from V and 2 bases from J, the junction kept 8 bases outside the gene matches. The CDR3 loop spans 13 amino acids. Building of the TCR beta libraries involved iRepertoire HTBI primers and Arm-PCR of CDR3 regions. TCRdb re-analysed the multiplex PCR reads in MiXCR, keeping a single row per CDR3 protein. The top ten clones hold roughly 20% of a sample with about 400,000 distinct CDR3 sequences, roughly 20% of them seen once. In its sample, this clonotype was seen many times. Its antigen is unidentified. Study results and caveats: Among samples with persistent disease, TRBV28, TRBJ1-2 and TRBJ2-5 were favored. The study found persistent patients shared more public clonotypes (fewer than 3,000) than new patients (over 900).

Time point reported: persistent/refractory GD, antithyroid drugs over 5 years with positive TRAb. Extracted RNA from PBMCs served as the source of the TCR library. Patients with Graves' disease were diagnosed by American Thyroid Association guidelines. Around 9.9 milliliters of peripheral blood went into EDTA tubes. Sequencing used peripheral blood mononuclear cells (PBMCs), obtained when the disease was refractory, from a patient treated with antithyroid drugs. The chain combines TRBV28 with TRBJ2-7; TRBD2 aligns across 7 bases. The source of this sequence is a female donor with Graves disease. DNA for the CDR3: TGTGCCACAACTTGGAGCGGGACCTACGAGCAGTACTTC. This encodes CATTWSGTYEQYF.